Below, 24 T cell receptor beta chains from the same sample are listed, as sequenced in a study of cytomegalovirus exposure and HLA in healthy donors. The PCR contained 60 Vbeta and 13 Jbeta primers. Libraries were prepared by immunoSEQ multiplex PCR; TCRdb keeps only in-frame clonotypes and omits some of them. The sample holds some 180,000 clones, approximately 77% seen once. Sample: PBMCs. The receptors come from a man aged 40-49 years in good health and CMV-seropositive.

V usage is TRBV30 and J usage is TRBJ1-1; D gene uncertain. This CDR3 has 13 residues. V was shortened by 1 base and J by 4 bases, with 10 bases between the two germline ends. The V gene's germline CDR1 is GTSNPN and CDR2 SVGIG (reference sequence). CDR3 coding DNA: TGTGCCTGGAGTGAAGAGGGAGGCACTGAAGCTTTCTTT. It is translated as CAWSEEGGTEAFF.

This rearrangement joins TRBV7-7 to TRBJ2-1, with 7 bases matching TRBD1. Per the germline V gene, CDR1 is SSHAT and CDR2 is FNYEAQ (reference sequence). The CDR3 has 14 amino acids. Trimming took 6 bases from V and 9 from J; bases not matched to a gene: 11. The DNA of the CDR3 is TGTGCCAGCAGTCAGGATGAGGGGGCGGCTGAGCAGTTCTTC. Its translation: CASSQDEGAAEQFF.

V and J are TRBV27 and TRBJ2-6; 12 positions agree with TRBD2. The CDR3 has 16 residues. Germline trimming cut 6 bases from V and 1 base from J; bases unmatched to any gene: 1. CDR1 is MNHEY and CDR2 is SMNVEV in the germline V gene (reference sequence). CDR3 in DNA: TGTGCCAGCAGGGGGACTAGCGGGTCTGGGGCCAACGTCCTGACTTTC. Translating gives CASRGTSGSGANVLTF.

The V gene is TRBV7-8, the J gene TRBJ1-2; D call uncertain. Trimming took 5 bases from V and 7 from J, leaving 14 bases between them. Per the germline V gene, CDR1 is SGHVS and CDR2 is FQNEAQ. This CDR3 is 13 amino acids long. The CDR3 is CASSPTREAGYTF. The CDR3 DNA follows: TGTGCCAGCAGCCCCACAAGGGAGGCTGGCTACACCTTC.

The chain joins TRBV4-2 to TRBJ1-3, with D unclear. Germline V CDR1 and CDR2: LGHNA, YNFKEQ. The ends were cut back, 4 bases at V and 0 bases at J, with 13 bases in the middle. This CDR3 region has 16 residues. The CDR3 DNA sequence: TGTGCCAGCAGCCTGGGCTGGCAGGACTCTGGAAACACCATATATTTT. This sequence encodes CASSLGWQDSGNTIYF.

This chain links TRBV4-3 with TRBJ2-1; TRBD2 matches at 8 bases. Germline V gene data show CDR1 as LGHNA and CDR2 as YSLEER. The length of the CDR3 is 16 residues. V was pared by 1 base and J by 7 bases, with 9 bases of the junction left unmatched. The CDR3 here is CASSQVGAGDRNEQFF. The CDR3 DNA follows: TGCGCCAGCAGCCAAGTCGGAGCGGGAGACAGGAATGAGCAGTTCTTC.

The gene calls are TRBV5-1 and TRBJ2-7, with 11 bases identical to TRBD2. This CDR3 has 15 amino acids. V shed 3 bases, J shed 4 bases, and the junction held 6 bases outside the gene matches. Germline CDR1 is SGHRS and CDR2 is YFSETQ. CDR3: CASSSLAGGDYEQYF. The CDR3, as DNA: TGCGCCAGCAGCTCCTTAGCGGGAGGGGATTACGAGCAGTACTTC.

This chain uses TRBV18 with TRBJ2-4; TRBD1 aligns across 7 bases. The germline V gene encodes CDR1 KGHSH and CDR2 LQKENI. The V and J ends lost 4 bases and 8 bases, in that order; junction bases with no gene match: 5. The CDR3 length is 13 residues. This CDR3 is CASSQTGADIQYF. CDR3 DNA sequence: TGTGCCAGCTCACAAACAGGGGCTGACATTCAGTACTTC. Together with reference TRBV18 and TRBJ2-4, the CDR3 gives the full variable domain: NAGVMQNPRHLVRRRGQEARLRCSPMKGHSHVYWYRQLPEEGLKFMVYLQKENIIDESGMPKERFSAEFPKEGPSILRIQQVVRGDSAAYFCASSQTGADIQYFGAGTRLSVL.

This clone appeared a few times. The chain has TRBV27 and TRBJ1-2; D possibly corresponds to TRBD1 (6 bases). The germline V gene encodes CDR1 MNHEY and CDR2 SMNVEV (reference sequence). V lost 6 bases to trimming and J lost 8 bases, with 22 bases between them. This CDR3 comprises 15 residues. CDR3 sequence: CASSPFRDTIGGYTF. The CDR3 nucleotides read TGTGCCAGCAGCCCGTTCCGGGACACAATAGGGGGCTACACCTTC.

V and J are TRBV19 and TRBJ1-2; 7 nucleotides match TRBD1. J was trimmed by 6 bases and V by 6 bases; bases with no gene match: 16. CDR3 size: 16 residues. In germline, CDR1 is LNHDA, CDR2 SQIVND (reference sequence). Here the CDR3 DNA reads TGTGCCAGTAGCTTGGCCGAGGGGGCGAGAAAGGATGGCTACACCTTC. This gives the protein CASSLAEGARKDGYTF.

The J gene is TRBJ1-5, the V gene TRBV5-8; a possible D gene is TRBD1 (5 bases). Germline CDR1 is SGHTS and CDR2 is YDEGEE. Trimming removed 1 base at V and 4 bases at J, with 12 bases between. This CDR3 is built from 15 residues. CDR3 in amino acids: CASSLLGAANQPQHF. The DNA for the CDR3 is TGTGCCAGCAGCTTGCTAGGGGCAGCGAATCAGCCCCAGCATTTT. The full variable domain, rest sourced from reference TRBV5-8 and TRBJ1-5, is EAGVTQSPTHLIKTRGQQATLRCSPISGHTSVYWYQQALGLGLQFLLWYDEGEERNRGNFPPRFSGRQFPNYSSELNVNALELEDSALYLCASSLLGAANQPQHFGDGTRLSIL.

This clone appeared a few times. The chain carries TRBV29-1 and TRBJ1-2; D uncertain. V was trimmed by 7 bases and J by 0 bases, leaving 9 bases between them. Germline V gene lookup returns CDR1 SQVTM and CDR2 ANQGSEA. This CDR3 is 12 amino acids long. CDR3 nucleotides: TGCAGCGGGTCGGAGTCTAACTATGGCTACACCTTC. Translation gives CSGSESNYGYTF.

This chain links TRBV5-8 with TRBJ2-1; 7 bases fit TRBD2. The CDR3 consists of 16 residues. Looked up from germline, CDR1 is SGHTS and CDR2 is YDEGEE. The J segment lost 3 bases and the V segment lost 7 bases, leaving 13 bases of the junction unmatched. DNA for the CDR3: TGTGCCAGCCTTACAGCGGCGGGAGAACTCTACAATGAGCAGTTCTTC. Its translation is CASLTAAGELYNEQFF.

The gene calls are TRBV2 and TRBJ2-1, with TRBD2 identical over 13 bases. Germline CDR1 SNHLY, CDR2 FYNNEI. The length of the CDR3 is 15 residues. V was clipped by 7 bases and J by 6 bases; unmatched bases: 6. The CDR3 DNA follows: TGTGCCAGCATGTTCGGACTAGCGGGGGTCAATGAGCAGTTCTTC. Translated, it gives CASMFGLAGVNEQFF.

The gene calls are TRBV30 and TRBJ2-3; a possible D gene is TRBD2 (6 bases). The germline gives CDR1 GTSNPN, CDR2 SVGIG (reference sequence). The CDR3 consists of 11 residues. V was clipped by 3 bases and J by 7 bases, with 8 bases between them. The CDR3: CAWSGGYTQYF. CDR3 nucleotides: TGTGCCTGGAGCGGGGGATATACGCAGTATTTT.

This clone occurred a few times. This chain links TRBV28 with TRBJ2-5; 8 bases match TRBD1. Trimming at V came to 7 bases and at J to 1 base, leaving 5 bases not matched to a gene. Germline CDR1 and CDR2: MDHEN and SYDVKM. The CDR3 spans 14 residues. The CDR3 DNA reads as TGTGCCAGCATCAGAGGGACAGGCCAAGAGACCCAGTACTTC. Its protein is CASIRGTGQETQYF. The full variable domain, completed using reference TRBV28 and TRBJ2-5, is DVKVTQSSRYLVKRTGEKVFLECVQDMDHENMFWYRQDPGLGLRLIYFSYDVKMKEKGDIPEGYSVSREKKERFSLILESASTNQTSMYLCASIRGTGQETQYFGPGTRLLVL.

V gene TRBV6-5 combines with J gene TRBJ2-2; 7 bases agree with TRBD1. Germline loops: CDR1 MNHEY, CDR2 SVGAGI. CDR3 size: 14 residues. V lost 4 bases, J lost 3 bases, and 2 bases stayed unmatched. CDR3 nucleotides: TGTGCCAGCAGTTTTGACAGGGACACCGGGGAGCTGTTTTTT. This translates into CASSFDRDTGELFF.

The chain links TRBV6-1 to TRBJ2-1; TRBD2 agrees at 11 bases. Germline values: CDR1 MNHNS, CDR2 SASEGT. V lost 5 bases, J lost 6 bases, and 6 bases stayed unmatched. The CDR3 has 15 amino acids. The CDR3 DNA sequence: TGTGCCAGCAGTTTTCTAGCGGGGGGTCTCAATGAGCAGTTCTTC. It translates to CASSFLAGGLNEQFF.

The V gene is TRBV21-1, the J gene TRBJ1-5. TRBV21-1 is assigned pseudogene status. The CDR3 totals 15 residues. CDR3 DNA: TGTGCCAGCACTCAACGTGGTCAGACCCCGGGGCCCCAGCATTTT. Residues: CASTQRGQTPGPQHF.

V is TRBV2 and J is TRBJ2-5, with 8 bases fitting TRBD2. Germline V gene data show CDR1 as SNHLY and CDR2 as FYNNEI. The ends lost 8 bases at V and 4 bases at J; junction bases unmatched: 12. This CDR3 has 15 residues. The CDR3, as DNA: TGTGCCAGCCCGGGACTAGACCTAATAAGAGAGACCCAGTACTTC. It is translated as CASPGLDLIRETQYF.

J is TRBJ1-5 and V is TRBV28; D possibly corresponds to TRBD1 (6 bases). Germline lookup yields CDR1 MDHEN and CDR2 SYDVKM. Trimming removed 8 bases at V and 0 bases at J, with 20 bases between. The CDR3 length is 17 residues. CDR3 sequence: CASGLTGRTYSNQPQHF. In nucleotides, the CDR3 is TGTGCCAGCGGCTTAACAGGGCGAACTTATAGCAATCAGCCCCAGCATTTT.

This clone has a single count. The V call is TRBV28, the J call TRBJ1-2, with 10 bases that match TRBD1. J lost 5 bases, V lost 6 bases, and 6 bases had no gene match. Germline CDR1 and CDR2: MDHEN and SYDVKM. The CDR3 has 14 residues. For the CDR3, the DNA is TGTGCCAGCAGCCGGGACAGGGGAGGATATGGCTACACCTTC. It encodes CASSRDRGGYGYTF.

CDR3 DNA sequence: TGTGCCAGCAGTACAAATCAGCCCCAGCATTTT. It codes for CASSTNQPQHF. This chain links TRBV28 with TRBJ1-5; D is unresolved. CDR1 is MDHEN, CDR2 SYDVKM, per germline. The CDR3 has 11 residues. V was pared by 5 bases and J by 4 bases, with 3 bases between.

This chain uses TRBV2 with TRBJ2-7, with D uncertain. Looked up from germline, CDR1 is SNHLY and CDR2 is FYNNEI. The CDR3 has 12 residues. Trimming cost V 1 base and J 3 bases, with 4 bases left between them. CDR3 nucleotides: TGTGCCAGCAGTGAAGTAGACTACGAGCAGTACTTC. It is translated as CASSEVDYEQYF.